Each of the 4 T cell receptor beta chains below was sequenced from the same sample in a study of PD-1 blockade in classical Hodgkin lymphoma. The repertoire was sequenced with immunoSEQ multiplex PCR; TCRdb's copy has only in-frame clones and lacks some. The table lists around 24,000 clones, 81% of them singletons. The time point was: cycle 4 day 1 (C4D1), after less than 7 weeks of nivolumab. No patient escaped relapse after autologous stem cell transplantation, and brentuximab vedotin exposure varied. The source was peripheral blood mononuclear cells (PBMCs), collected before the fourth cycle of nivolumab. Receptors were obtained from a human donor with classical Hodgkin lymphoma.

The chain couples TRBV7-9 to TRBJ2-1; 8 nucleotides agree with TRBD2. The CDR3 length is 14 residues. Germline V CDR1 and CDR2: SEHNR, FQNEAQ (reference sequence). The junction had 4 bases not matched to a gene; V was cut back by 1 base and J by 8 bases. The CDR3 sequence: CASSLGSGRDEQFF. The CDR3 DNA follows: TGTGCCAGCAGCTTAGGAAGCGGGAGAGATGAGCAGTTCTTC.

This clone was counted once. The V call is TRBV2, the J call TRBJ1-5; no definite D call. The CDR3 has 15 residues. V dropped 5 bases and J dropped 0 bases, with 11 bases sitting between them. CDR1 SNHLY and CDR2 FYNNEI come from the germline V gene. CDR3 amino acids: CASSPGPDSNQPQHF. The CDR3 nucleotides read TGTGCCAGCAGTCCGGGCCCAGATAGCAATCAGCCCCAGCATTTT.

This clone has a single count. V is TRBV28 and J is TRBJ1-3; D remains ambiguous. Trimming left V 5 bases short and J 3 bases short, with 20 bases between. The CDR3 loop spans 17 amino acids. The V gene's germline CDR1 is MDHEN and CDR2 SYDVKM. The CDR3 region has the DNA TGTGCCAGCAGTCCCCTAATGAAGGGAACGGGTGGAAACACCATATATTTT. This encodes CASSPLMKGTGGNTIYF.

V is TRBV27 and J is TRBJ1-2, with TRBD1 matching over 7 bases. The germline gives CDR1 MNHEY, CDR2 SMNVEV (reference sequence). This CDR3 is built from 14 residues. V lost 6 bases and J lost 4; bases outside the gene matches: 8. The CDR3 reads CASRGAGGGYGYTF. As DNA, the CDR3 is TGTGCCAGCAGAGGGGCAGGGGGAGGCTATGGCTACACCTTC.